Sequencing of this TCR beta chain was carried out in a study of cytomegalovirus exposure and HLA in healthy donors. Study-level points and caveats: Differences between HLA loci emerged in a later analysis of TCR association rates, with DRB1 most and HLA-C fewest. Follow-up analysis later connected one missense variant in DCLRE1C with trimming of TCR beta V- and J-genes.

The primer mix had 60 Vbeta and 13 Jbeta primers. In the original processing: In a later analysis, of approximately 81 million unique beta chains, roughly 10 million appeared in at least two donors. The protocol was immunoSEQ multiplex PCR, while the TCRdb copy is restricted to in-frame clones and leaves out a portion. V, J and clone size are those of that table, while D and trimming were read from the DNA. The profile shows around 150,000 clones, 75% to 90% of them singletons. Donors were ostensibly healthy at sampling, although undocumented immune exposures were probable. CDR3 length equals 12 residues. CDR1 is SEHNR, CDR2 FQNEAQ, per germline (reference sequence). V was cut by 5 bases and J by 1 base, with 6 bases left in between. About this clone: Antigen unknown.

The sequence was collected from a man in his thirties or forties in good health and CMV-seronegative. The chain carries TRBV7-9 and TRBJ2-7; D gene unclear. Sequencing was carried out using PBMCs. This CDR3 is CASSHGSYEQYF. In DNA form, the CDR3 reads TGTGCCAGCAGCCACGGTTCCTACGAGCAGTACTTC.